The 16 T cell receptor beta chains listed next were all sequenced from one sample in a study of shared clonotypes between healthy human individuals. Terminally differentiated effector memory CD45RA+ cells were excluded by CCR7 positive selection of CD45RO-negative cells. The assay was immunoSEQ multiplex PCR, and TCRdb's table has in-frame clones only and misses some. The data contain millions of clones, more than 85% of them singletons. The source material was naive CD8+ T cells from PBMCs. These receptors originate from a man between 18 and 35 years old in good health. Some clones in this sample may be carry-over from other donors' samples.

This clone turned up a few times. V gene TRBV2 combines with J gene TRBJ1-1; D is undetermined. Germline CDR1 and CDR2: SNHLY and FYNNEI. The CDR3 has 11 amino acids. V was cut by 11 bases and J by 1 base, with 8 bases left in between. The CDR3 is CACQQNTEAFF. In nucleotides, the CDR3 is TGTGCCTGTCAACAGAACACTGAAGCTTTCTTT.

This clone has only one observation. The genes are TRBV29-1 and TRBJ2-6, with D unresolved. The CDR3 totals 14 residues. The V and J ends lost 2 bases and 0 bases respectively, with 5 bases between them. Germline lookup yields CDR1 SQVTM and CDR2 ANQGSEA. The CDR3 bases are TGCAGCGTTGAATGGATCTCTGGGGCCAACGTCCTGACTTTC. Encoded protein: CSVEWISGANVLTF.

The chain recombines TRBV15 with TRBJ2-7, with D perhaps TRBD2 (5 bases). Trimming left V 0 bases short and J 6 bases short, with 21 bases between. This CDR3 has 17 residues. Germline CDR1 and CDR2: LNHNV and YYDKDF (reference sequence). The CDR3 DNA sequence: TGTGCCACCAGCAGAGATCGGGATTCCACTATGACCAGCGAGCAGTACTTC. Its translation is CATSRDRDSTMTSEQYF. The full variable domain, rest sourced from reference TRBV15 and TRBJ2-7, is DAMVIQNPRYQVTQFGKPVTLSCSQTLNHNVMYWYQQKSSQAPKLLFHYYDKDFNNEADTPDNFQSRRPNTSFCFLDIRSPGLGDTAMYLCATSRDRDSTMTSEQYFGPGTRLTVT.

The CDR3 DNA follows: TGTGCCAGCAGAACCCAGGGACTAGCAGCGGAGACCCAGTACTTC. Amino acids: CASRTQGLAAETQYF. The chain couples TRBV28 to TRBJ2-5; the match to TRBD2 covers 9 bases. This CDR3 has 15 residues. V dropped 6 bases and J dropped 5; count of bases not matched to a gene: 10. Germline assignment: CDR1 MDHEN and CDR2 SYDVKM.

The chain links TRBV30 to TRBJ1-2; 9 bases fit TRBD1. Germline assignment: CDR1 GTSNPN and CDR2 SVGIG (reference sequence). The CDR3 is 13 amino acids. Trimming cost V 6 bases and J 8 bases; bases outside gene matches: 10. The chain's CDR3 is CACWPGTGPGYTF. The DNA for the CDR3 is TGTGCCTGTTGGCCCGGGACAGGGCCCGGCTACACCTTC.

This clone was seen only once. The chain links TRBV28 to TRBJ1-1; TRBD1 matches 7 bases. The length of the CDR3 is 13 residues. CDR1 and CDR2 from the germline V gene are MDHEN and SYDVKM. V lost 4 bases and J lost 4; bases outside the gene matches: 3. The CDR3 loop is CASSSGGVTEAFF. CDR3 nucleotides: TGTGCCAGCAGTTCAGGGGGGGTCACTGAAGCTTTCTTT.

The CDR3 spells CASSRNEREGGVTQYF. DNA for the CDR3: TGTGCCAGCAGCCGGAACGAGCGGGAGGGGGGGGTGACCCAGTACTTC. This sequence joins TRBV11-2 and TRBJ2-5; 10 positions match TRBD2. V was clipped by 5 bases and J by 7 bases; unmatched bases: 13. The CDR3 has 16 amino acids. CDR1 is SGHAT and CDR2 is FQNNGV in the germline V gene.

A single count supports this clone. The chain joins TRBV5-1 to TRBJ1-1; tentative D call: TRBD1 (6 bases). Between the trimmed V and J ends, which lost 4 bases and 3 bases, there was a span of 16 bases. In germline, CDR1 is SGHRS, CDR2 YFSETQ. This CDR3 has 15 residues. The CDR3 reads CASSPPDSRDTEAFF. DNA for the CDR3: TGCGCCAGCAGCCCACCGGACAGCAGAGACACTGAAGCTTTCTTT.

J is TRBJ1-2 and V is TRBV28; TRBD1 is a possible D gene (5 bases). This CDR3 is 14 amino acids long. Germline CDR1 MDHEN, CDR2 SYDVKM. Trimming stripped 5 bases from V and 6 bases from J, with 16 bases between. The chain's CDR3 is CASSPVLGGDGYTF. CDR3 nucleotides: TGTGCCAGCAGTCCGGTGTTGGGGGGGGATGGCTACACCTTC.

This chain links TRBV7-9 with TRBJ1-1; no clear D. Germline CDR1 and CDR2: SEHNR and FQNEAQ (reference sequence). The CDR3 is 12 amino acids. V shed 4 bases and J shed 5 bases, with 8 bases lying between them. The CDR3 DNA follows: TGTGCCAGCAGCTCGACGCTGACTGAAGCTTTCTTT. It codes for CASSSTLTEAFF.

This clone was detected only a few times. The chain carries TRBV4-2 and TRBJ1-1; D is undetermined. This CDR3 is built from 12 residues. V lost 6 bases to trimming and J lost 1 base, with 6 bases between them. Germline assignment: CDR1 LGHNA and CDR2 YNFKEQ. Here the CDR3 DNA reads TGTGCCAGCAGTGGGTGGAACACTGAAGCTTTCTTT. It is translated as CASSGWNTEAFF.

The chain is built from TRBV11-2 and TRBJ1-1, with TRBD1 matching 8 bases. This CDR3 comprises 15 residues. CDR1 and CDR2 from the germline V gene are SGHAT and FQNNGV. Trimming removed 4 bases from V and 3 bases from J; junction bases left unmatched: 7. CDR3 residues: CASSYGQGRDTEAFF. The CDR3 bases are TGTGCCAGCAGCTACGGACAGGGCCGGGACACTGAAGCTTTCTTT. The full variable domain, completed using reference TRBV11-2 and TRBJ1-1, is EAGVAQSPRYKIIEKRQSVAFWCNPISGHATLYWYQQILGQGPKLLIQFQNNGVVDDSQLPKDRFSAERLKGVDSTLKIQPAKLEDSAVYLCASSYGQGRDTEAFFGQGTRLTVV.

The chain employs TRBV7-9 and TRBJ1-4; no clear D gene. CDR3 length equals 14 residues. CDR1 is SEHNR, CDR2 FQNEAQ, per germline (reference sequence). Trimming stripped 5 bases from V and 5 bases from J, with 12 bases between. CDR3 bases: TGTGCCAGCAGCGAGCCATGGAGAAATGAAAAACTGTTTTTT. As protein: CASSEPWRNEKLFF.

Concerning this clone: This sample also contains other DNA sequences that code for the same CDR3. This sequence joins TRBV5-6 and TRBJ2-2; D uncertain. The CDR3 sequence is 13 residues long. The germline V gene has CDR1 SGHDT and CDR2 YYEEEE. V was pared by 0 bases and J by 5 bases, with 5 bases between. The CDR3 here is CASSLVGTGELFF. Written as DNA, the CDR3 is TGTGCCAGCAGCTTGGTGGGGACCGGGGAGCTGTTTTTT.

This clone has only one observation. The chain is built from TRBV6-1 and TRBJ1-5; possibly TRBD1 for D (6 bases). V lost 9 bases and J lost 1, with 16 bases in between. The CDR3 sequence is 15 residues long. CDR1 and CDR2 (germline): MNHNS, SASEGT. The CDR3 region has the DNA TGTGCCAGTCTCGAGGGGGGATGGAGCAATCAGCCCCAGCATTTT. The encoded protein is CASLEGGWSNQPQHF.

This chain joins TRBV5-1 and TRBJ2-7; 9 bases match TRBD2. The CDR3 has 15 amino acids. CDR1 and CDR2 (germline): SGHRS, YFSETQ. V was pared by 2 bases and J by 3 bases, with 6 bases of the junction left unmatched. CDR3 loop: CASSFRTAGGYEQYF. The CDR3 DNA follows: TGCGCCAGCAGCTTCCGGACAGCGGGGGGCTACGAGCAGTACTTC.